The 16 T cell receptor beta chains below were found in one sample sequenced in a study of T cells in Graves' hyperthyroidism and ophthalmopathy. Researchers amplified the TCR beta CDR3 regions from RNA transcripts. TCR CDR3 underwent first-round RT-PCR with the HTBI primer set. Each CDR3 protein is one row after TCRdb ran MiXCR on the multiplex PCR reads. The sample yields over 300,000 distinct CDR3 sequences, 14% seen once. The material sequenced was blood. These receptor sequences come from a woman between 55 and 75 years old with Graves' hyperthyroidism.

There are many counts of this clonotype. Here the CDR3 DNA reads TGTGCCTGGAGTGTAGGTGGGGGTCAGACCCAGTACTTC. Translation gives CAWSVGGGQTQYF. V gene TRBV30 combines with J gene TRBJ2-5; possibly TRBD1 or TRBD2 for D (5 bases each). The CDR3 consists of 13 residues. CDR1 is GTSNPN and CDR2 is SVGIG in the germline V gene (reference sequence). V dropped 0 bases and J dropped 6 bases, with 11 bases sitting between them. Together with reference TRBV30 and TRBJ2-5, the CDR3 gives the full variable domain: SQTIHQWPATLVQPVGSPLSLECTVEGTSNPNLYWYRQAAGRGLQLLFYSVGIGQISSEVPQNLSASRPQDRQFILSSKKLLLSDSGFYLCAWSVGGGQTQYFGPGTRLLVL.

This clonotype was seen at least ten times. V is TRBV11-2 and J is TRBJ2-7, with 12 bases aligning to TRBD2. Unmatched junction bases numbered 6, after V lost 0 bases and J lost 6 bases. Germline V gives CDR1 SGHAT, CDR2 FQNNGV. CDR3 length equals 16 residues. The DNA for the CDR3 is TGTGCCAGCAGCTTAGAGACTAGCGGGAGAAATGGCGAGCAGTACTTC. It translates to CASSLETSGRNGEQYF. The complete variable domain, with remaining parts taken from reference TRBV11-2 and TRBJ2-7, reads EAGVAQSPRYKIIEKRQSVAFWCNPISGHATLYWYQQILGQGPKLLIQFQNNGVVDDSQLPKDRFSAERLKGVDSTLKIQPAKLEDSAVYLCASSLETSGRNGEQYFGPGTRLTVT.

This clonotype appeared a few times. CDR3 nucleotides: TGTGCCAGTAGTATGGACGGTCCCTATAGCAATCAGCCCCAGCATTTT. Protein sequence: CASSMDGPYSNQPQHF. The V and J genes are TRBV19 and TRBJ1-5; D is ambiguous. Per the germline V gene, CDR1 is LNHDA and CDR2 is SQIVND (reference sequence). The V end lost 3 bases, the J end lost 0 bases, and 12 bases lay between the germline ends. CDR3 length: 16 amino acids.

This clonotype was counted a few times. This chain links TRBV3-1 with TRBJ1-6; D not resolved. This CDR3 comprises 13 residues. The germline V gene encodes CDR1 LGHDT and CDR2 YNNKEL (reference sequence). V lost 4 bases, J lost 14 bases, and 15 bases lay in between. The CDR3 DNA follows: TGTGCCAGCAGCCCCCGGGTCGGAAATACCCTCCACTTT. Its translation: CASSPRVGNTLHF.

This clonotype was counted ten times or more. The chain couples TRBV10-3 to TRBJ1-3, with D possibly matching TRBD1 (5 bases). There are 16 residues in the CDR3. Trimming stripped 3 bases from V and 2 bases from J, with 14 bases between. Germline lookup yields CDR1 ENHRY and CDR2 SYGVKD. The CDR3 loop reads CAISDDGGSTGNTIYF. CDR3 coding DNA: TGTGCCATCAGTGACGATGGGGGATCGACTGGAAACACCATATATTTT.

This clonotype was detected a few times. This may stem from a read error, because a much larger clone lies one nucleotide away. The chain links TRBV7-9 to TRBJ1-2; D might be TRBD1 (6 bases). Trimming stripped 5 bases from V and 4 bases from J, with 14 bases between. The CDR3 is made up of 14 amino acids. CDR1 and CDR2 (germline): SEHNR, FQNEAQ (reference sequence). CDR3 DNA: TGTGCCAGCAGCCTTTTTACAGGGCCCTATGGCTACACCTTC. Translating it yields CASSLFTGPYGYTF.

This clonotype occurred a few times. The V call is TRBV6-1, the J call TRBJ2-1; 7 bases align to TRBD2. The CDR3 loop spans 15 amino acids. V trimming: 7 bases; J trimming: 1 base; junction bases outside the gene matches: 7. The germline gives CDR1 MNHNS, CDR2 SASEGT. The CDR3 spells CASTIGGGSYNEQFF. The CDR3 DNA reads as TGTGCCAGCACCATTGGGGGGGGTTCCTACAATGAGCAGTTCTTC.

This clonotype came up a few times. V usage is TRBV7-3 and J usage is TRBJ2-2; a possible D gene is TRBD2 (5 bases). Germline CDR1 and CDR2: SGHTA and FQGTGA. Trimming cost V 5 bases and J 1 base, with 11 bases left between them. The CDR3 has 15 amino acids. The CDR3 spells CASSRDYGNTGELFF. In nucleotides, the CDR3 is TGTGCCAGCAGCCGCGACTATGGGAACACCGGGGAGCTGTTTTTT.

In this sample, this clonotype turned up a few times. The chain uses TRBV4-1 and TRBJ2-5; D tentatively fits TRBD1 or TRBD2 (5 bases each). V lost 1 base and J 7 bases, leaving 16 bases between the germline ends. Germline CDR1 and CDR2: MGHRA and YSYEKL. There are 15 residues in the CDR3. This CDR3 reads CASSQGVPGQGTQYF. For the CDR3, the DNA is TGCGCCAGCAGCCAAGGGGTCCCGGGGCAGGGGACCCAGTACTTC.

This clonotype was counted many times. J is TRBJ2-7 and V is TRBV4-2; maybe TRBD2 (6 bases). V gave up 5 bases and J gave up 2 bases, with 13 bases separating them. CDR3 length equals 14 residues. Germline V gene data show CDR1 as LGHNA and CDR2 as YNFKEQ. The CDR3 loop is CASSSYGGPYEQYF. CDR3 nucleotide sequence: TGTGCCAGCAGCTCCTACGGGGGTCCCTACGAGCAGTACTTC.

The table lists this clonotype with many counts. The chain combines TRBV3-1 with TRBJ2-1; 13 nucleotides align to TRBD2. This CDR3 contains 16 residues. Germline V gene lookup returns CDR1 LGHDT and CDR2 YNNKEL (reference sequence). Losses at the gene ends were 4 bases for V and 7 bases for J; bases not matched to a gene: 7. In nucleotides, the CDR3 is TGTGCCAGCAGCCGTCGGACTAGCGGGAGACGGAATGAGCAGTTCTTC. It encodes CASSRRTSGRRNEQFF.

This clonotype was seen many times. V and J are TRBV29-1 and TRBJ2-1; D gene ambiguous. In germline, CDR1 is SQVTM, CDR2 ANQGSEA. This CDR3 region has 12 residues. V was trimmed by 1 base and J by 6 bases, leaving 7 bases between them. CDR3 in DNA: TGCAGCGTTGAAGGAGCATCCAATGAGCAGTTCTTC. This sequence encodes CSVEGASNEQFF.

The rearrangement links TRBV28 to TRBJ1-6; 7 positions match TRBD1. This CDR3 region has 14 residues. The J segment lost 10 bases and the V segment lost 2 bases, leaving 5 bases of the junction unmatched. Germline V gene sequence: CDR1 MDHEN, CDR2 SYDVKM. The CDR3, as DNA: TGTGCCAGCAGTTTAGAACAGGGGCGGTCACCCCTCCACTTT. Amino acid sequence: CASSLEQGRSPLHF.

The chain uses TRBV2 and TRBJ2-3, with 11 bases fitting TRBD2. The CDR3 totals 14 residues. From germline, CDR1 is SNHLY and CDR2 FYNNEI. V shed 9 bases and J 12 bases; nucleotides not matched to a gene: 14. The CDR3 sequence is CASATSGSPPAQYF. CDR3 in DNA: TGTGCCAGTGCTACTAGCGGGAGCCCCCCGGCTCAGTATTTT.

This chain connects TRBV4-1 to TRBJ2-7; 10 bases align to TRBD2. The CDR3 consists of 16 residues. CDR1 MGHRA and CDR2 YSYEKL come from the germline V gene. The V and J ends lost 1 base and 6 bases, in that order; junction bases with no gene match: 9. The CDR3 DNA reads TGCGCCAGCAGCCAAGTCGGGGCTAGCGGGAGTTCCGAGCAGTACTTC. Amino acids: CASSQVGASGSSEQYF.

V and J are TRBV5-6 and TRBJ2-7; D is possibly TRBD1 (6 bases). CDR1 and CDR2 (germline): SGHDT, YYEEEE. The V gene lost 3 bases and the J gene lost 0 bases, with 13 bases spanning the gap. The length of the CDR3 is 15 residues. The DNA for the CDR3 is TGTGCCAGCAGCTCCCGGGACATTTCCTCCTACGAGCAGTACTTC. It encodes CASSSRDISSYEQYF.